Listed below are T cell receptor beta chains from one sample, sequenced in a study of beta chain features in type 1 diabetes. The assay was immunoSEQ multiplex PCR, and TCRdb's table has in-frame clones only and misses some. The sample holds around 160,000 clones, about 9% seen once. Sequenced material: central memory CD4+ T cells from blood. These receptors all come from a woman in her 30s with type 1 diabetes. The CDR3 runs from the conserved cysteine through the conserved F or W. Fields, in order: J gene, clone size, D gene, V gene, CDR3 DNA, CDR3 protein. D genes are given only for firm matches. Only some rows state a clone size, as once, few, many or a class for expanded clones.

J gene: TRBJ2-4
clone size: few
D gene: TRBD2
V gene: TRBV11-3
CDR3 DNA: TGTGCCAGCAGCTTGAGCGGGATGATAGCCAAAAACATTCAGTACTTC
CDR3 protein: CASSLSGMIAKNIQYF

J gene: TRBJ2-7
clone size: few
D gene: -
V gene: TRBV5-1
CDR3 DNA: TGCGCCAGCTCCTTGATCGGGGAGGTCTACGAGCAGTACTTC
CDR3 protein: CASSLIGEVYEQYF

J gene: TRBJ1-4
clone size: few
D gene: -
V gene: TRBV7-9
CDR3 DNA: TGTGCCAGCAGCTTTGTACGGGAAAAACTGTTTTTT
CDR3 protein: CASSFVREKLFF

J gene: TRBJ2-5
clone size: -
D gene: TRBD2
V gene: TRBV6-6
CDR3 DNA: TGTGCCAGCAGCCCGGGACTAGCGGGACAAGAGACCCAGTACTTC
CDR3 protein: CASSPGLAGQETQYF

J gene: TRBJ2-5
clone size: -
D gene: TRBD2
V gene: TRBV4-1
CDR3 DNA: TGCGCCAGCAGCCAAGATGCCGGGACTAGCGGGATCGGGGAGACCCAGTACTTC
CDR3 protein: CASSQDAGTSGIGETQYF

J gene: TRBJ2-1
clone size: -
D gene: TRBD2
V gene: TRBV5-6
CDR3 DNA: TGTGCCAGCAGCCCATTAGGGCTAGCGGGAGACAATGAGCAGTTCTTC
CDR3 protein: CASSPLGLAGDNEQFF

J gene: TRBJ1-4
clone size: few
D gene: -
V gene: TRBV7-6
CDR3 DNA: TGTGCCAGCAGCTTAGGGGCGGGTAGAAATGAAAAACTGTTTTTT
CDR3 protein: CASSLGAGRNEKLFF

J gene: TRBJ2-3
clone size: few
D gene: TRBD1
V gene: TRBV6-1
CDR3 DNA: TGTGCCATCAGTGAAAGGGGGCCGCCCGCAGATACGCAGTATTTT
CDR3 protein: CAISERGPPADTQYF

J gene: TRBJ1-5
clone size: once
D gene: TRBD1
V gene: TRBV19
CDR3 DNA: TGTGCCAGTAGCGGACAGGGAGGCAATCAGCCCCAGCATTTT
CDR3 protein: CASSGQGGNQPQHF

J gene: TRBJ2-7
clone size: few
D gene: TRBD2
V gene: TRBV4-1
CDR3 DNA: TGCGCCAGCAGCCACCCAACTAGCGGGAGATTCTACGAGCAGTACTTC
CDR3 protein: CASSHPTSGRFYEQYF

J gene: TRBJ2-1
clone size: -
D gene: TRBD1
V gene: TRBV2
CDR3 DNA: TGTGCCAGCAGTCAACAGGGGATCGGCAATGAGCAGTTCTTC
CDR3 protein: CASSQQGIGNEQFF

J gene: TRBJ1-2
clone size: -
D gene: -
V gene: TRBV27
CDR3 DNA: TGTGCCAGCAGTTTAAATGGACAAAGGATTCCTTATGGCTACACCTTC
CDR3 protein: CASSLNGQRIPYGYTF

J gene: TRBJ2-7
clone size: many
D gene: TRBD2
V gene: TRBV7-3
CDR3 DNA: TGTGCCAGCAGCCCAAGACTAGCGGAGGGCTCCTACGAGCAGTACTTC
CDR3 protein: CASSPRLAEGSYEQYF

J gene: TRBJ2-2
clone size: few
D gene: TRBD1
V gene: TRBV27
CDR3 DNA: TGTGCCACCAAGAACAGGGGGACGACCGGGGAGCTGTTTTTT
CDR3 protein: CATKNRGTTGELFF

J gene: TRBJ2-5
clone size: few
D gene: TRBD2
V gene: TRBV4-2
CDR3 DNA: TGTGCCAGCAGCCCATCCGGGACTATACAAGAGACCCAGTACTTC
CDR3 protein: CASSPSGTIQETQYF

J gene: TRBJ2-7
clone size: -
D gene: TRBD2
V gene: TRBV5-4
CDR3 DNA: TGTGCCAGCCGAACCGGGGACTACGGGAAGCAGTACTTC
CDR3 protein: CASRTGDYGKQYF

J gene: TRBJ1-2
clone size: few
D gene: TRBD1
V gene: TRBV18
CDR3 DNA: TGTGCCAGCTCACCACCGGGACAGACCTATGGCTACACCTTC
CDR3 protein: CASSPPGQTYGYTF

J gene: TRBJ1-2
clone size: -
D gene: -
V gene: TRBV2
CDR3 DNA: TGTGCCAGCAGTGTGGCCAAAGCTAACTATGGCTACACCTTC
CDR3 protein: CASSVAKANYGYTF

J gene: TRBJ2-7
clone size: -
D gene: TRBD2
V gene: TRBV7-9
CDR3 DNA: TGTGCCAGCAGCTTAGCGTATGAGACTAGCGGGACCTACGAGCAGTACTTC
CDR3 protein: CASSLAYETSGTYEQYF

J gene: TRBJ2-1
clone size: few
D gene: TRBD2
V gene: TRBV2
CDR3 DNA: TGTGCCAGCAGTGAAGCTGTGGCGGGAGCGCCGTTCTTC
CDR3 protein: CASSEAVAGAPFF